Below, 10 T cell receptor beta chains from the same sample are listed, as sequenced in a study of Ad26.COV2.S vaccination and SARS-CoV-2 variants. The table came from immunoSEQ multiplex PCR; TCRdb's copy has only in-frame clones and leaves some out. The sample lists hundreds of thousands of clones; roughly 90% were seen once. Described treatment: approximately 18 received Ad26.COV2.S at low or high dose, single or two shots; about 5 received placebo; per-sample allocation not given. The investigators took samples on day 63 after the first vaccine or placebo injection. The source was peripheral blood, collected in a trial of Ad26.COV2.S vaccine versus placebo. These receptors all stem from a person aged 18-60 years who received the Ad26.COV2.S COVID-19 vaccine or a placebo.

This clone has just one count. The chain combines TRBV30 with TRBJ2-7; D unclear. The V end was cut by 2 bases, the J end by 1 base, with 9 bases between. Per germline, CDR1 GTSNPN and CDR2 SVGIG (reference sequence). This CDR3 has 13 amino acids. CDR3 sequence: CAWSPGPSYEQYF. CDR3 DNA sequence: TGTGCCTGGAGTCCCGGGCCATCCTACGAGCAGTACTTC.

V and J are TRBV2 and TRBJ2-7; the match to TRBD2 covers 12 bases. CDR3 length: 16 residues. The trim removed 6 bases at V and 4 bases at J, leaving 10 bases unmatched. In germline, CDR1 is SNHLY, CDR2 FYNNEI. The CDR3 spells CASSEFWTSGDYEQYF. The CDR3 bases are TGTGCCAGCAGCGAGTTTTGGACTAGCGGGGATTACGAGCAGTACTTC.

This chain connects TRBV2 to TRBJ1-2; D gene uncertain. Germline lookup yields CDR1 SNHLY and CDR2 FYNNEI. The CDR3 runs to 15 residues. V lost 4 bases, J lost 9 bases, and 21 bases lay in between. The CDR3 loop is CASSAKALTLESYTF. DNA of the CDR3: TGTGCCAGCAGTGCGAAGGCACTAACCCTAGAGAGCTACACCTTC.

This sequence joins TRBV7-9 and TRBJ1-1; D unresolved. Germline CDR1 SEHNR, CDR2 FQNEAQ (reference sequence). Trimming left V 1 base short and J 0 bases short, with 6 bases between. The CDR3 is 14 residues long. The CDR3 coding sequence is TGTGCCAGCAGCTTAGTAGGGTTGAACACTGAAGCTTTCTTT. It codes for CASSLVGLNTEAFF.

This chain connects TRBV10-3 to TRBJ2-3, with 7 positions matching TRBD2. This CDR3 spans 16 amino acids. J was trimmed by 1 base and V by 10 bases; bases with no gene match: 14. CDR1 and CDR2 (germline): ENHRY, SYGVKD. DNA for the CDR3: TGTGCCACTTTAGGTGAGGGTAGCGGGCGCACAGATACGCAGTATTTT. Amino acid sequence: CATLGEGSGRTDTQYF.

V is TRBV5-1 and J is TRBJ2-2; D possibly corresponds to TRBD1 (5 bases). Trimming removed 0 bases at V and 1 base at J, with 10 bases between. Per germline, CDR1 SGHRS and CDR2 YFSETQ. The CDR3 is 16 amino acids. CDR3 sequence reads: CASSLAPQGNTGELFF. CDR3 DNA sequence: TGCGCCAGCAGCTTGGCTCCGCAGGGGAACACCGGGGAGCTGTTTTTT. Full variable domain (outside the CDR3, taken from reference TRBV5-1 and TRBJ2-2): KAGVTQTPRYLIKTRGQQVTLSCSPISGHRSVSWYQQTPGQGLQFLFEYFSETQRNKGNFPGRFSGRQFSNSRSEMNVSTLELGDSALYLCASSLAPQGNTGELFFGEGSRLTVL.

Remarks on this clone: The same CDR3 also results from other DNA sequences found in this sample. CDR3 loop: CASSEGGGQPQHF. In nucleotides, the CDR3 is TGTGCCAGCAGTGAAGGAGGGGGTCAGCCCCAGCATTTT. J is TRBJ1-5 and V is TRBV6-1; D is perhaps TRBD1 (6 bases). Germline values: CDR1 MNHNS, CDR2 SASEGT. The germline V and J ends were trimmed by 1 base and 6 bases, with 7 bases remaining between them. The CDR3 is 13 residues long.

V gene TRBV5-1 combines with J gene TRBJ1-1; a weak D match, TRBD1 (5 bases). CDR3 length equals 15 residues. The V gene's germline CDR1 is SGHRS and CDR2 YFSETQ. The V gene lost 0 bases and the J gene lost 0 bases, with 9 bases spanning the gap. The CDR3 reads CASSLAPGLNTEAFF. The CDR3, as DNA: TGCGCCAGCAGCTTGGCCCCAGGGTTGAACACTGAAGCTTTCTTT.

The V call is TRBV2, the J call TRBJ1-3, with D maybe TRBD1 (6 bases). Per the germline V gene, CDR1 is SNHLY and CDR2 is FYNNEI. The length of the CDR3 is 15 residues. The V gene lost 6 bases and the J gene lost 0 bases, with 12 bases spanning the gap. The CDR3 reads CASSLGQHSGNTIYF. CDR3 DNA: TGTGCCAGCAGCCTAGGACAGCACTCTGGAAACACCATATATTTT.

The chain links TRBV15 to TRBJ2-7, with TRBD1 identical over 10 bases. The CDR3 length is 16 residues. Trimming took 3 bases from V and 3 from J; bases not matched to a gene: 8. Germline values: CDR1 LNHNV, CDR2 YYDKDF (reference sequence). CDR3 bases: TGTGCCACCAGCAGTGACGACAGGGGGCCTTTCTACGAGCAGTACTTC. Translating it yields CATSSDDRGPFYEQYF.